Below, 20 T cell receptor beta chains from the same sample are listed, as sequenced in a study of long-term antiretroviral therapy in people with HIV. At survey level, the immunoSEQ assay was run in its v3.0 version. Profiled with immunoSEQ multiplex PCR; TCRdb holds only in-frame clones, not every one. The sample includes 27,000 or so clones, 80% to 90% of them seen just once. The specimen was unsorted PBMCs, collected 1.2 years after starting antiretroviral therapy. The receptors were gathered from a man between 50 and 59 years old with HIV.

This chain joins TRBV27 and TRBJ2-7; D possibly corresponds to TRBD2 (5 bases). V was trimmed by 6 bases and J by 5 bases, leaving 20 bases between them. CDR3 length equals 15 residues. CDR1 and CDR2 (germline): MNHEY, SMNVEV (reference sequence). The CDR3 region is CASSRTRTQQNEQYF. The CDR3 region has the DNA TGTGCCAGCAGCCGTACGCGGACTCAGCAGAACGAGCAGTACTTC.

V usage is TRBV5-4 and J usage is TRBJ2-2; 8 nucleotides line up with TRBD1. CDR1 SGHNT and CDR2 YYREEE come from the germline V gene (reference sequence). V gave up 1 base and J gave up 4 bases; unmatched junction bases: 3. The CDR3 is made up of 15 amino acids. In DNA form, the CDR3 reads TGTGCCAGCAGCTTGAACAGGGGGTCCACCGGGGAGCTGTTTTTT. It specifies CASSLNRGSTGELFF.

The J gene is TRBJ1-1, the V gene TRBV7-3; D uncertain. V was shortened by 2 bases and J by 5 bases, with 15 bases between the two germline ends. The CDR3 is 15 amino acids. Germline V gene data show CDR1 as SGHTA and CDR2 as FQGTGA. The CDR3 region is CASSLLGPSRTEAFF. The DNA of the CDR3 is TGTGCCAGCAGCTTACTAGGGCCGAGTCGGACTGAAGCTTTCTTT.

This clone was recorded once. The rearrangement uses TRBV5-1 and TRBJ2-7, with TRBD1 identical over 9 bases. Germline CDR1 is SGHRS and CDR2 is YFSETQ. V dropped 3 bases and J dropped 7; count of bases not matched to a gene: 17. This CDR3 spans 17 amino acids. Here the CDR3 reads CASSSNPGTGISGEQYF. Written as DNA, the CDR3 is TGCGCCAGCAGCTCGAACCCCGGGACAGGGATTTCGGGTGAGCAGTACTTC.

This clone is a singleton in its sample. The gene calls are TRBV19 and TRBJ2-7; D possibly corresponds to TRBD2 (5 bases). Germline V gene sequence: CDR1 LNHDA, CDR2 SQIVND (reference sequence). Trimming left V 3 bases short and J 0 bases short, with 18 bases between. The CDR3 totals 17 residues. CDR3 DNA sequence: TGTGCCAGTAGTATTAATGGCCCCCCCCGGGGCTCCTACGAGCAGTACTTC. It is translated as CASSINGPPRGSYEQYF.

V and J are TRBV20-1 and TRBJ2-5; D call uncertain. Germline V gene lookup returns CDR1 DFQATT and CDR2 SNEGSKA (reference sequence). V was trimmed by 6 bases and J by 0 bases, leaving 5 bases between them. The CDR3 is 11 amino acids. The CDR3, as DNA: TGCAGTGCAGAGTACCAAGAGACCCAGTACTTC. Amino acid sequence: CSAEYQETQYF.

The genes are TRBV4-1 and TRBJ1-6; D is possibly TRBD1 (5 bases). Germline loops: CDR1 MGHRA, CDR2 YSYEKL. CDR3 length: 17 amino acids. Trimming left V 2 bases short and J 3 bases short, with 14 bases between. For the CDR3, the DNA is TGCGCCAGCAGCCAACCCTCGTTAGGGGTCTATAATTCACCCCTCCACTTT. Residues: CASSQPSLGVYNSPLHF.

The genes are TRBV19 and TRBJ1-1; 9 bases fit TRBD1. With 5 bases clipped from V and 4 bases from J, the junction kept 11 bases outside the gene matches. CDR1 and CDR2 from the germline V gene are LNHDA and SQIVND (reference sequence). CDR3 size: 16 residues. CDR3 sequence: CASSAGDRGSVTEAFF. The CDR3 bases are TGTGCCAGTAGTGCAGGAGACAGGGGGTCGGTCACTGAAGCTTTCTTT.

V usage is TRBV5-1 and J usage is TRBJ2-1, with 7 nucleotides matching TRBD2. Germline assignment: CDR1 SGHRS and CDR2 YFSETQ. The CDR3 runs to 12 residues. After removal of 6 bases from V and 9 bases from J, the junction contained 6 bases not matched to a gene. This CDR3 reads CASNLADAEQFF. In DNA, the CDR3 is TGCGCCAGCAACCTAGCGGACGCTGAGCAGTTCTTC.

The gene calls are TRBV28 and TRBJ2-2; D not resolved. The V gene lost 6 bases and the J gene lost 6 bases, with 8 bases spanning the gap. CDR3 length: 12 residues. The germline V gene has CDR1 MDHEN and CDR2 SYDVKM. In DNA form, the CDR3 reads TGTGCCAGCAGCCCCACGGCCGGGGAGCTGTTTTTT. Translating gives CASSPTAGELFF.

The rearrangement links TRBV11-3 to TRBJ1-5, with TRBD1 as a possible D gene (6 bases). The germline V and J ends were trimmed by 3 bases and 6 bases, with 21 bases remaining between them. The CDR3 extends over 17 amino acids. Germline lookup yields CDR1 SGHNT and CDR2 YENEEA. The CDR3 loop is CASSFSSNRALGQPQHF. As DNA, the CDR3 is TGTGCCAGCAGCTTCTCATCGAACAGGGCTCTCGGTCAGCCCCAGCATTTT.

The chain uses TRBV27 and TRBJ2-7; D is possibly TRBD1 (6 bases). Trimming stripped 3 bases from V and 5 bases from J, with 11 bases between. CDR1 MNHEY and CDR2 SMNVEV come from the germline V gene (reference sequence). CDR3 length: 13 amino acids. The CDR3 sequence: CASSFRTVNEQYF. In DNA, the CDR3 is TGTGCCAGCAGTTTTAGGACAGTCAACGAGCAGTACTTC.

The J gene is TRBJ2-1, the V gene TRBV11-2; D not resolved. In germline, CDR1 is SGHAT, CDR2 FQNNGV. This CDR3 contains 14 residues. Trimming stripped 0 bases from V and 7 bases from J, with 10 bases between. The CDR3 sequence: CASSLEIGRNEQFF. In nucleotides, the CDR3 is TGTGCCAGCAGCTTAGAAATAGGACGGAATGAGCAGTTCTTC. The full variable domain, completed using reference TRBV11-2 and TRBJ2-1, is EAGVAQSPRYKIIEKRQSVAFWCNPISGHATLYWYQQILGQGPKLLIQFQNNGVVDDSQLPKDRFSAERLKGVDSTLKIQPAKLEDSAVYLCASSLEIGRNEQFFGPGTRLTVL.

The gene calls are TRBV25-1 and TRBJ2-5, with D possibly being TRBD1 or TRBD2 (5 bases each). Trimming stripped 4 bases from V and 1 base from J, with 7 bases between. Germline CDR1 is MGHDK and CDR2 is SYGVNS. The CDR3 covers 13 residues. The CDR3 loop is CASSAGAQETQYF. The CDR3 nucleotides read TGTGCCAGCAGTGCCGGGGCCCAAGAGACCCAGTACTTC. The full variable domain, in which reference TRBV25-1 and TRBJ2-5 provide the parts outside the CDR3, is EADIYQTPRYLVIGTGKKITLECSQTMGHDKMYWYQQDPGMELHLIHYSYGVNSTEKGDLSSESTVSRIRTEHFPLTLESARPSHTSQYLCASSAGAQETQYFGPGTRLLVL.

The rearrangement joins TRBV2 to TRBJ1-5; D is uncertain. This CDR3 spans 11 amino acids. Germline V gene data show CDR1 as SNHLY and CDR2 as FYNNEI. Trimming pared 3 bases from V and 8 bases from J, leaving 5 bases between. The CDR3 coding sequence is TGTGCCAGCAGTGATGGGGAGCCCCAGCATTTT. Translated: CASSDGEPQHF.

This clone was found a few times. J is TRBJ2-1 and V is TRBV7-3; a weak D match, TRBD1 (5 bases). The CDR3 runs to 13 residues. Germline V gene data show CDR1 as SGHTA and CDR2 as FQGTGA. Between the trimmed V and J ends, which lost 1 base and 9 bases, there was a span of 10 bases. CDR3 nucleotide sequence: TGTGCCAGCAGCTTAAGGCAGGGTCTTGAGCAGTTCTTC. The encoded protein is CASSLRQGLEQFF.

The chain carries TRBV5-1 and TRBJ1-6; D not certain. The CDR3 covers 15 residues. The germline CDR1 and CDR2 sequences are SGHRS and YFSETQ. Trimming took 0 bases from V and 6 from J, leaving 10 bases between them. In DNA form, the CDR3 reads TGCGCCAGCAGCTTGGTTTCCGCGCTTAATTCACCCCTCCACTTT. Its protein is CASSLVSALNSPLHF. Looking up the rest from reference TRBV5-1 and TRBJ1-6 gives the full variable domain: KAGVTQTPRYLIKTRGQQVTLSCSPISGHRSVSWYQQTPGQGLQFLFEYFSETQRNKGNFPGRFSGRQFSNSRSEMNVSTLELGDSALYLCASSLVSALNSPLHFGNGTRLTVT.

The chain is built from TRBV5-1 and TRBJ2-7, with unresolved D. The ends were cut back, 1 base at V and 2 bases at J, with 7 bases in the middle. The length of the CDR3 is 13 residues. The germline gives CDR1 SGHRS, CDR2 YFSETQ. CDR3 residues: CASSLTETYEQYF. CDR3 nucleotide sequence: TGCGCCAGCAGCTTGACAGAGACCTACGAGCAGTACTTC.

This clone was counted only a few times. V is TRBV7-2 and J is TRBJ2-1; TRBD2 matches at 11 bases. The CDR3 is 17 amino acids. V was pared by 5 bases and J by 6 bases, with 12 bases of the junction left unmatched. The germline CDR1 and CDR2 sequences are SGHTA and FQGNSA. CDR3 coding DNA: TGTGCCAGCAGCCACGGGGTAATTAGCGGGGGGGCCAATGAGCAGTTCTTC. Translating gives CASSHGVISGGANEQFF.

This rearrangement joins TRBV5-1 to TRBJ1-4; the D gene is possibly TRBD1 (5 bases). V was clipped by 4 bases and J by 7 bases, with 14 bases between them. CDR1 is SGHRS and CDR2 is YFSETQ in the germline V gene. This CDR3 is built from 14 residues. The CDR3 nucleotides are TGCGCCAGCAGCACAACTGCGGGGGGTGAAAAACTGTTTTTT. It yields the protein CASSTTAGGEKLFF.